Below are 19 T cell receptor beta chains sequenced from a single sample in a study of blood T cell repertoires in COVID-19. Sequencing was performed with immunoSEQ multiplex PCR; in TCRdb, only in-frame clones are kept and a portion is missing. This table holds approximately 49,000 clones, 84% found once. The source material was peripheral blood. Source of these receptors: a man between 50 and 59 years old with acute or convalescent COVID-19.

This chain joins TRBV6-2 or TRBV6-3 and TRBJ1-1, with D possibly matching TRBD1 (6 bases). The V end was cut by 4 bases, the J end by 2 bases, with 14 bases between. The germline gives CDR1 MNHEY, CDR2 SVGEGT. The CDR3 has 15 residues. DNA for the CDR3: TGTGCCAGCAGTTCCGCGGGGGCGGGTAACACTGAAGCTTTCTTT. This codes for CASSSAGAGNTEAFF.

J is TRBJ1-4 and V is TRBV28; 8 nucleotides match TRBD1. This CDR3 is 14 amino acids long. CDR1 and CDR2 (germline): MDHEN, SYDVKM. With 6 bases clipped from V and 4 bases from J, the junction kept 4 bases outside the gene matches. The CDR3 reads CASSRTGINEKLFF. The CDR3 nucleotides read TGTGCCAGCAGCCGGACAGGGATTAATGAAAAACTGTTTTTT.

This clone came up a few times. J is TRBJ2-1 and V is TRBV7-2, with 9 bases aligning to TRBD2. The germline gives CDR1 SGHTA, CDR2 FQGNSA. The CDR3 runs 15 residues. The J segment lost 8 bases and the V segment lost 1 base, leaving 6 bases of the junction unmatched. CDR3 residues: CASSLVVAGDHEQFF. Here the CDR3 DNA reads TGTGCCAGCAGCTTAGTGGTAGCGGGAGATCATGAGCAGTTCTTC. The whole variable domain, filled in from reference TRBV7-2 and TRBJ2-1, reads GAGVSQSPSNKVTEKGKDVELRCDPISGHTALYWYRQSLGQGLEFLIYFQGNSAPDKSGLPSDRFSAERTGGSVSTLTIQRTQQEDSAVYLCASSLVVAGDHEQFFGPGTRLTVL.

The chain recombines TRBV2 with TRBJ2-5, with 7 bases matching TRBD2. Looked up from germline, CDR1 is SNHLY and CDR2 is FYNNEI. The V and J ends lost 3 bases and 0 bases, in that order; junction bases with no gene match: 4. The CDR3 length is 15 residues. This CDR3 reads CASSERLADQETQYF. CDR3 sequence (DNA): TGTGCCAGCAGTGAGAGGCTAGCGGACCAAGAGACCCAGTACTTC.

The chain joins TRBV25-1 to TRBJ1-4, with D perhaps matching TRBD1 (6 bases). The V end lost 2 bases, the J end lost 5 bases, and 9 bases lay between the germline ends. The CDR3 contains 14 residues. Germline CDR1 is MGHDK and CDR2 is SYGVNS. CDR3 region: CASSEQGFNEKLFF. In DNA form, the CDR3 reads TGTGCCAGCAGTGAACAGGGGTTCAATGAAAAACTGTTTTTT.

V is TRBV28 and J is TRBJ1-6; 8 bases are a match to TRBD1. From germline, CDR1 is MDHEN and CDR2 SYDVKM. V lost 6 bases, J lost 9 bases, and 7 bases stayed unmatched. This CDR3 is built from 14 residues. DNA for the CDR3: TGTGCCAGCAGCCAGACAGGGGTTCTTTCACCCCTCCACTTT. Translation gives CASSQTGVLSPLHF.

The chain's CDR3 is CASSPRTFANTGELFF. CDR3 DNA: TGTGCCAGCAGCCCCAGGACATTTGCGAACACCGGGGAGCTGTTTTTT. The chain carries TRBV9 and TRBJ2-2, with D perhaps matching TRBD1 (5 bases). The CDR3 is 16 amino acids. Looked up from germline, CDR1 is SGDLS and CDR2 is YYNGEE. V gave up 4 bases and J gave up 0 bases, with 13 bases separating them.

The chain links TRBV14 to TRBJ2-1, with TRBD2 identical over 9 bases. The germline V gene encodes CDR1 SGHDN and CDR2 FVKESK. This CDR3 is built from 16 residues. J was trimmed by 5 bases and V by 4 bases; bases with no gene match: 9. The CDR3 sequence is CASSLTAGGKDNEQFF. CDR3 nucleotides: TGTGCCAGCAGCCTTACAGCGGGGGGTAAAGACAATGAGCAGTTCTTC.

The V call is TRBV30, the J call TRBJ1-6, with D possibly TRBD1 on 5 matching bases. From germline, CDR1 is GTSNPN and CDR2 SVGIG (reference sequence). Trimming shortened V by 3 bases and J by 0 bases, and 18 bases separated the two germline ends. CDR3 length equals 18 residues. CDR3 region: CAWSGPRRGSSYNSPLHF. Here the CDR3 DNA reads TGTGCCTGGAGCGGACCGAGGAGGGGCAGCTCCTATAATTCACCCCTCCACTTT.

The J gene is TRBJ2-5, the V gene TRBV5-4; 8 nucleotides line up with TRBD2. Germline trimming cut 4 bases from V and 3 bases from J; bases unmatched to any gene: 11. Germline CDR1 reads SGHNT; CDR2 reads YYREEE (reference sequence). CDR3 length equals 16 residues. The CDR3: CASSPPSGGMEETQYF. DNA of the CDR3: TGTGCCAGCAGCCCTCCGAGCGGGGGTATGGAAGAGACCCAGTACTTC.

This clone occurred once. The V gene is TRBV2, the J gene TRBJ1-5; weak D call: TRBD1 (6 bases). The CDR3 covers 15 residues. The V gene's germline CDR1 is SNHLY and CDR2 FYNNEI. The V end was cut by 1 base, the J end by 9 bases, with 16 bases between. CDR3 sequence: CASSEEGTRTRPQHF. As DNA, the CDR3 is TGTGCCAGCAGTGAAGAGGGGACACGGACTCGGCCCCAGCATTTT.

V is TRBV6-6 and J is TRBJ1-3; the D is unclear. Per the germline V gene, CDR1 is MNHNY and CDR2 is SVGAGI (reference sequence). The CDR3 length is 14 residues. Deletions cut 5 bases from V and 0 bases from J, with 8 bases between. The CDR3 spells CASSTSPSGNTIYF. CDR3 DNA sequence: TGTGCCAGCAGTACGAGCCCCTCTGGAAACACCATATATTTT.

This clone was recorded once. This chain uses TRBV23-1 with TRBJ1-5; the match to TRBD1 covers 9 bases. TRBV23-1 is an ORF for which the function is uncertain. This CDR3 has 18 amino acids. The V and J ends lost 8 bases and 0 bases, in that order; junction bases with no gene match: 14. CDR3 nucleotide sequence: TGCGCCAGCGGAAAACCGGGACAGGGAGCATGTAGCAATCAGCCCCAGCATTTT. Translated, it gives CASGKPGQGACSNQPQHF.

This clone appeared a single time. This sequence joins TRBV9 and TRBJ2-3; 8 bases align to TRBD1. CDR3 size: 14 residues. V shed 3 bases and J 1 base; nucleotides not matched to a gene: 1. Germline lookup yields CDR1 SGDLS and CDR2 YYNGEE. The DNA for the CDR3 is TGTGCCAGCAGCGCAGGGGGCGGCACAGATACGCAGTATTTT. It is translated as CASSAGGGTDTQYF.

Concerning this clone itself: Relative to the germline gene, one junction end is altered; a read error may explain this. The rearrangement joins TRBV5-4 to TRBJ1-2, with 7 bases aligning to TRBD1. CDR3 size: 16 residues. Per germline, CDR1 SGHNT and CDR2 YYREEE (reference sequence). The CDR3 region is CASSLGRQGPNYGYTF. For the CDR3, the DNA is TGTGCCAGCAGTTTGGGTAGACAGGGTCCTAACTATGGCTACACCTTC.

The rearrangement uses TRBV19 and TRBJ2-1; maybe TRBD2 (6 bases). CDR1 and CDR2 (germline): LNHDA, SQIVND (reference sequence). The CDR3 length is 12 residues. V lost 4 bases and J lost 11, with 12 bases in between. This CDR3 reads CASSKPGTQQFF. In DNA form, the CDR3 reads TGTGCCAGTAGTAAACCCGGGACTCAGCAGTTCTTC.

The rearrangement uses TRBV11-2 and TRBJ2-2, with 8 bases that match TRBD1. V shed 5 bases and J 5 bases; nucleotides not matched to a gene: 13. Germline CDR1 SGHAT, CDR2 FQNNGV. The CDR3 is made up of 17 amino acids. The CDR3 protein is CASSPRRGLWRTGELFF. In nucleotides, the CDR3 is TGTGCCAGCAGCCCCCGCAGGGGGCTTTGGAGGACCGGGGAGCTGTTTTTT.

The chain carries TRBV28 and TRBJ2-1; 8 nucleotides match TRBD2. The ends lost 5 bases at V and 4 bases at J; junction bases unmatched: 10. The CDR3 is 16 amino acids. Germline assignment: CDR1 MDHEN and CDR2 SYDVKM. CDR3 amino acids: CASSVLPGGAYNEQFF. The CDR3 DNA reads as TGTGCCAGCAGTGTTCTCCCGGGGGGGGCTTACAATGAGCAGTTCTTC.

The chain has TRBV5-1 and TRBJ2-4; possibly TRBD1 for D (7 bases). V gave up 0 bases and J gave up 2 bases, with 12 bases separating them. Germline V gene lookup returns CDR1 SGHRS and CDR2 YFSETQ. The CDR3 totals 16 residues. The CDR3, as DNA: TGCGCCAGCAGCTTGGTGCCAGGGGGGACCAAAAACATTCAGTACTTC. This sequence encodes CASSLVPGGTKNIQYF.